This T cell receptor beta chain is from a study of blood T cell repertoires in COVID-19. For the study at large: Some COVID-19 samples were acute and others convalescent; all came from the United States, Italy and Spain. From T cells, B-cell-depleted T cells, or PBMCs came the material, which was cDNA or gDNA.

Clones were sequenced by immunoSEQ multiplex PCR, and TCRdb holds only the in-frame ones, with some missing. The sample holds around 210,000 clones, 84% seen once. The V gene lost 2 bases and the J gene lost 0 bases, with 10 bases spanning the gap. Germline assignment: CDR1 SNHLY and CDR2 FYNNEI. The length of the CDR3 is 15 residues. Seattle's enrolled individuals joined amid active infection and were then monitored longitudinally. The material sequenced was peripheral blood. The chain links TRBV2 to TRBJ1-2; D perhaps matches TRBD1 (6 bases). This receptor was identified in an elderly woman with COVID-19, enrolled during active disease. The CDR3 loop reads CASSERRTANYGYTF. In nucleotides, the CDR3 is TGTGCCAGCAGTGAACGGCGGACAGCTAACTATGGCTACACCTTC.